Sequencing of this T cell receptor beta chain was carried out in a study of response to subunit inactivated influenza vaccine. This clonotype has at least ten counts. Its antigen is not identified. The germline V gene encodes CDR1 MGHRA and CDR2 YSYEKL. This CDR3 contains 15 residues. The V segment lost 4 bases and the J segment 4 bases; nucleotides outside the gene matches: 6. Each CDR3 protein is one row after TCRdb ran MiXCR on the RT-PCR reads. Found here are 500,000 or so distinct CDR3 sequences, approximately 11% of them singletons; the top ten hold around 12%. Study observations and caveats: The authors suggested that few new T cells are recruited per seasonal influenza vaccination.

This TCR was recovered from a man between 45 and 60 years old who received an inactivated influenza vaccine. Sequenced material: PBMCs from blood, taken about 6 weeks after vaccination. This sequence joins TRBV4-1 and TRBJ2-7, with 11 bases that match TRBD1. DNA of the CDR3: TGCGCCAGCAGCCGTGGACAGGGGGCGGGATACGAGCAGTACTTC. It codes for CASSRGQGAGYEQYF.